The rows below give T cell receptor beta chains drawn from one sample of a study of blood T cell repertoires in COVID-19. Assay used: immunoSEQ multiplex PCR; TCRdb lists only in-frame clones, some missing. The table records 250,000 to 400,000 clones, around 87% of them present only once. The sequencing input was PBMCs or T cells enriched from blood (not recorded which). These receptor sequences come from a woman in her 30s who had recovered from COVID-19. Both conserved end residues are part of each CDR3. The order of the fields is D gene, J gene, clone size, V gene, CDR3 protein, CDR3 DNA. D genes are given only for firm matches. Rows may omit the clone size; those that give it use once, few, many or a size class.

D: .; J: TRBJ1-3; size: .; V: TRBV12-3/TRBV12-4; CDR3: CASSPQGNTIYF; DNA: TGTGCCAGCAGTCCACAGGGAAACACCATATATTTT
D: TRBD1; J: TRBJ2-5; size: .; V: TRBV6-2/TRBV6-3; CDR3: CASSAGTGEETQYF; DNA: TGTGCCAGCAGTGCCGGGACAGGGGAAGAGACCCAGTACTTC
D: TRBD2; J: TRBJ2-7; size: once; V: TRBV2; CDR3: CASTGVGRAYEQYF; DNA: TGTGCCAGCACCGGAGTGGGGAGGGCCTACGAGCAGTACTTC
D: .; J: TRBJ2-1; size: once; V: TRBV5-4; CDR3: CASSLDLARGWGEQFF; DNA: TGTGCCAGCAGCTTGGATCTGGCGCGGGGATGGGGGGAGCAGTTCTTC
D: TRBD1; J: TRBJ2-6; size: .; V: TRBV7-6; CDR3: CASSPSQGAGANVLTF; DNA: TGTGCCAGCAGCCCAAGTCAGGGGGCTGGGGCCAACGTCCTGACTTTC
D: .; J: TRBJ2-5; size: .; V: TRBV7-9; CDR3: CASSSSVAETQYF; DNA: TGTGCCAGCAGCTCAAGCGTTGCGGAGACCCAGTACTTC
D: .; J: TRBJ1-1; size: .; V: TRBV30; CDR3: CAWSFVARRAEAFF; DNA: TGTGCCTGGAGTTTCGTTGCTCGTAGAGCTGAAGCTTTCTTT
D: TRBD2; J: TRBJ2-1; size: .; V: TRBV7-2; CDR3: CASSLGGGSYNEQFF; DNA: TGTGCCAGCAGCTTGGGCGGGGGTTCCTACAATGAGCAGTTCTTC
D: TRBD1; J: TRBJ1-2; size: .; V: TRBV7-2; CDR3: CASSYRGPIDGYTF; DNA: TGTGCCAGCAGTTACAGGGGACCTATCGATGGCTACACCTTC
D: .; J: TRBJ2-3; size: .; V: TRBV18; CDR3: CASSAAADTQYF; DNA: TGTGCCAGCTCGGCCGCCGCCGATACGCAGTATTTT
D: .; J: TRBJ2-1; size: .; V: TRBV3-1/TRBV3-2; CDR3: CASSQAGRNNEQFF; DNA: TGTGCCAGCAGCCAAGCGGGTAGGAACAATGAGCAGTTCTTC
D: TRBD1; J: TRBJ2-1; size: .; V: TRBV28; CDR3: CASSSPGQDNEQFF; DNA: TGTGCCAGCAGTTCCCCGGGACAGGACAATGAGCAGTTCTTC
D: TRBD2; J: TRBJ2-1; size: few; V: TRBV4-3; CDR3: CASSQNRRGLAGGGEQFF; DNA: TGCGCCAGCAGCCAAAACCGCAGAGGACTAGCGGGGGGTGGTGAGCAGTTCTTC
D: TRBD1; J: TRBJ2-7; size: once; V: TRBV27; CDR3: CASSSGTGFHEQYF; DNA: TGTGCCAGCAGTTCCGGGACAGGGTTTCACGAGCAGTACTTC
D: TRBD1; J: TRBJ2-1; size: .; V: TRBV6-5; CDR3: CASSSARDRGRNEQFF; DNA: TGTGCCAGCAGTTCGGCCCGGGACAGGGGAAGGAATGAGCAGTTCTTC
D: TRBD1; J: TRBJ1-5; size: .; V: TRBV2; CDR3: CASSVETGDSNQPQHF; DNA: TGTGCCAGCAGTGTCGAGACAGGGGATAGTAATCAGCCCCAGCATTTT
D: .; J: TRBJ2-7; size: once; V: TRBV11-2; CDR3: CASSPGVSSSYEQYF; DNA: TGTGCCAGCAGCCCGGGGGTTTCAAGCTCCTACGAGCAGTACTTC
D: .; J: TRBJ2-2; size: .; V: TRBV4-3; CDR3: CASSQYRNTGELFF; DNA: TGCGCCAGCAGCCAATATAGAAACACCGGGGAGCTGTTTTTT
D: .; J: TRBJ1-1; size: .; V: TRBV4-3; CDR3: CASSIYRTANTEAFF; DNA: TGCGCCAGCAGCATTTACCGGACAGCCAACACTGAAGCTTTCTTT
D: TRBD2; J: TRBJ2-1; size: .; V: TRBV19; CDR3: CASSMQLAALDEQFF; DNA: TGTGCCAGTAGTATGCAACTAGCGGCCTTGGATGAGCAGTTCTTC
D: TRBD2; J: TRBJ2-7; size: .; V: TRBV5-1; CDR3: CASSLVGLAHEQYF; DNA: TGCGCCAGCAGCTTGGTGGGACTAGCCCACGAGCAGTACTTC
D: .; J: TRBJ2-7; size: .; V: TRBV21-1; CDR3: CASSKAVQRTPYEQYF; DNA: TGTGCCAGCAGCAAAGCGGTCCAGCGGACCCCCTACGAGCAGTACTTC
D: .; J: TRBJ2-5; size: once; V: TRBV7-9; CDR3: CASSSQVEETQYF; DNA: TGTGCCAGCAGCTCACAGGTAGAGGAGACCCAGTACTTC
D: .; J: TRBJ1-1; size: .; V: TRBV19; CDR3: CASTRTINRNTEAFF; DNA: TGTGCCAGCACGCGAACGATTAATCGGAACACTGAAGCTTTCTTT
D: TRBD1; J: TRBJ1-5; size: .; V: TRBV6-5; CDR3: CASLVAGGREPQHF; DNA: TGTGCCAGCCTTGTGGCAGGGGGACGCGAGCCCCAGCATTTT